Listed here are 22 T cell receptor beta chains from one sample, sequenced in a study of T cell changes during pregnancy in multiple sclerosis. Using immunoSEQ multiplex PCR, the repertoire was profiled, and TCRdb retains in-frame clones only, with some absent. The data hold around 100,000 clones, with almost 95% observed a single time. The material was peripheral blood, obtained before pregnancy. All receptors come from a female donor with multiple sclerosis, enrolled in a pregnancy study.

Remarks on this clone: Other DNA sequences from this sample encode an identical CDR3 as well. The V and J genes are TRBV7-6 and TRBJ2-1, with 9 positions matching TRBD2. Germline values: CDR1 SGHVS, CDR2 FNYEAQ. J lost 6 bases, V lost 0 bases, and 0 bases had no gene match. The CDR3 has 14 amino acids. The chain's CDR3 is CASSLARGGNEQFF. The DNA for the CDR3 is TGTGCCAGCAGCTTAGCGCGGGGGGGCAATGAGCAGTTCTTC. Combining the CDR3 with reference TRBV7-6 and TRBJ2-1 gives the whole variable domain GAGVSQSPRYKVTKRGQDVALRCDPISGHVSLYWYRQALGQGPEFLTYFNYEAQQDKSGLPNDRFSAERPEGSISTLTIQRTEQRDSAMYRCASSLARGGNEQFFGPGTRLTVL.

In DNA, the CDR3 is TGCGCCAGCAGCCAAGATCGACAGGGAAACACTGAAGCTTTCTTT. Amino acids: CASSQDRQGNTEAFF. V is TRBV4-3 and J is TRBJ1-1, with 7 bases that match TRBD1. The V gene's germline CDR1 is LGHNA and CDR2 YSLEER. After removal of 0 bases from V and 2 bases from J, the junction contained 3 bases not matched to a gene. The CDR3 has 15 amino acids.

The V and J genes are TRBV7-6 and TRBJ2-3; the D is unclear. Germline CDR1 and CDR2: SGHVS and FNYEAQ. Trimming removed 8 bases from V and 6 bases from J, with 15 bases in between. The CDR3 covers 13 residues. The CDR3 region is CASQSIPQDTQYF. The CDR3 DNA reads TGTGCCAGCCAATCAATCCCCCAGGATACGCAGTATTTT.

V usage is TRBV28 and J usage is TRBJ2-5, with TRBD1 identical over 10 bases. The V segment lost 5 bases and the J segment 6 bases; nucleotides outside the gene matches: 9. Per germline, CDR1 MDHEN and CDR2 SYDVKM. CDR3 length equals 15 residues. As DNA, the CDR3 is TGTGCCAGCAGTCCAGCCGGGACAGGGGCGAAGACCCAGTACTTC. Residues: CASSPAGTGAKTQYF.

V and J are TRBV29-1 and TRBJ2-3, with 14 positions matching TRBD2. The CDR3 has 15 amino acids. Germline V gene lookup returns CDR1 SQVTM and CDR2 ANQGSEA. V shed 5 bases, J shed 4 bases, and the junction held 5 bases outside the gene matches. CDR3 in DNA: TGCAGCGTTCGAGGGACTAGCGGGAGCTCAGATACGCAGTATTTT. It yields the protein CSVRGTSGSSDTQYF.

This clone was detected once. The gene calls are TRBV9 and TRBJ2-1; D gene uncertain. This CDR3 comprises 14 residues. V lost 4 bases to trimming and J lost 0 bases, with 8 bases between them. Germline CDR1 and CDR2: SGDLS and YYNGEE. The CDR3 protein is CASSPLVSYNEQFF. In DNA form, the CDR3 reads TGTGCCAGCAGCCCCCTAGTCTCCTACAATGAGCAGTTCTTC.

The CDR3 here is CASSDKTSWSHEQYF. The CDR3 DNA sequence: TGTGCCAGCAGCGATAAGACTAGCTGGAGCCACGAGCAGTACTTC. V gene TRBV11-2 combines with J gene TRBJ2-7, with TRBD2 identical over 7 bases. Germline V lookup: CDR1 SGHAT, CDR2 FQNNGV. This CDR3 region has 15 residues. Germline trimming cut 5 bases from V and 5 bases from J; bases unmatched to any gene: 12.

The chain recombines TRBV5-4 with TRBJ2-7; TRBD1 aligns across 7 bases. Germline-derived CDR1 and CDR2 are SGHNT and YYREEE (reference sequence). This CDR3 spans 15 amino acids. J was trimmed by 3 bases and V by 2 bases; bases with no gene match: 8. CDR3 loop: CASSFGRDSSYEQYF. CDR3 nucleotide sequence: TGTGCCAGCAGCTTTGGACGGGACAGCAGCTACGAGCAGTACTTC.

V and J are TRBV5-4 and TRBJ2-1, with 9 positions matching TRBD1. Per the germline V gene, CDR1 is SGHNT and CDR2 is YYREEE (reference sequence). J lost 5 bases, V lost 4 bases, and 7 bases had no gene match. This CDR3 region has 15 residues. The CDR3 bases are TGTGCCAGCAGCCCCCGGGACAGGGTAAACAATGAGCAGTTCTTC. It specifies CASSPRDRVNNEQFF.

This chain's CDR3 is CASSAGLADLTDTQYF. The CDR3 region has the DNA TGTGCCAGCAGCGCCGGACTAGCGGATCTCACAGATACGCAGTATTTT. The rearrangement uses TRBV5-6 and TRBJ2-3, with TRBD2 matching 10 bases. V lost 4 bases to trimming and J lost 2 bases; unmatched junction nucleotides: 7. Germline V gene sequence: CDR1 SGHDT, CDR2 YYEEEE. This CDR3 region has 16 residues. Variable domain in full (rest from reference TRBV5-6 and TRBJ2-3): DAGVTQSPTHLIKTRGQQVTLRCSPKSGHDTVSWYQQALGQGPQFIFQYYEEEERQRGNFPDRFSGHQFPNYSSELNVNALLLGDSALYLCASSAGLADLTDTQYFGPGTRLTVL.

The chain has TRBV7-3 and TRBJ2-1; D is possibly TRBD2 (6 bases). The germline V gene encodes CDR1 SGHTA and CDR2 FQGTGA. Deletions cut 5 bases from V and 4 bases from J, with 15 bases between. This CDR3 contains 15 residues. The CDR3 nucleotides read TGTGCCAGCAGCAGTATTGGGGGGAGGTACAATGAGCAGTTCTTC. Its protein is CASSSIGGRYNEQFF. Looking up the rest from reference TRBV7-3 and TRBJ2-1 gives the full variable domain: GAGVSQTPSNKVTEKGKYVELRCDPISGHTALYWYRQSLGQGPEFLIYFQGTGAADDSGLPNDRFFAVRPEGSVSTLKIQRTERGDSAVYLCASSSIGGRYNEQFFGPGTRLTVL.

CDR3 residues: CASSLSGRGSGNTIYF. CDR3 sequence (DNA): TGTGCCAGCAGTTTATCGGGCAGGGGCTCTGGAAACACCATATATTTT. The chain joins TRBV27 to TRBJ1-3, with D possibly being TRBD1 (6 bases). The CDR3 totals 16 residues. Between the trimmed V and J ends, which lost 0 bases and 0 bases, there was a span of 9 bases. Germline CDR1 reads MNHEY; CDR2 reads SMNVEV (reference sequence).

V and J are TRBV7-7 and TRBJ2-7; 12 bases fit TRBD2. There are 14 residues in the CDR3. V was clipped by 5 bases and J by 2 bases; unmatched bases: 1. CDR1 and CDR2 (germline): SSHAT, FNYEAQ (reference sequence). This CDR3 is CASSPSGRAYEQYF. As DNA, the CDR3 is TGTGCCAGCAGCCCTAGCGGGAGGGCCTACGAGCAGTACTTC.

With respect to this clone: The junction and the germline gene differ at one end; a read error may be behind it. The rearrangement joins TRBV7-2 to TRBJ2-3; 7 nucleotides line up with TRBD2. Germline assignment: CDR1 SGHTA and CDR2 FQGNSA. The CDR3 is made up of 12 amino acids. Here the CDR3 reads CASSLSSGTRGF. DNA for the CDR3: TGTGCCAGCAGCTTGTCTAGCGGAACAAGGGGTTTT.

This clone was recorded only once. V and J are TRBV6-1 and TRBJ1-6; TRBD1 matches 9 bases. With 5 bases clipped from V and 9 bases from J, the junction kept 2 bases outside the gene matches. CDR1 and CDR2 from the germline V gene are MNHNS and SASEGT. The CDR3 is 13 amino acids. CDR3 sequence: CASSRDRVSPLHF. The CDR3 DNA sequence: TGTGCCAGCAGTCGGGACAGGGTTTCACCCCTCCACTTT.

The chain couples TRBV6-5 to TRBJ2-2, with TRBD2 matching 7 bases. Germline V gene lookup returns CDR1 MNHEY and CDR2 SVGAGI. This CDR3 region has 16 residues. V shed 1 base, J shed 1 base, and the junction held 3 bases outside the gene matches. The CDR3 DNA sequence: TGTGCCAGCAGTTACTTTGGGGGGGTGAACACCGGGGAGCTGTTTTTT. It translates to CASSYFGGVNTGELFF.

The chain joins TRBV11-2 to TRBJ1-2; the D is unclear. The CDR3 runs 19 residues. Germline V gives CDR1 SGHAT, CDR2 FQNNGV. V lost 2 bases and J 1 base, leaving 23 bases between the germline ends. CDR3 sequence reads: CASSLRPAKTKPGNYGYTF. The CDR3, as DNA: TGTGCCAGCAGCTTACGGCCGGCTAAAACTAAACCTGGTAACTATGGCTACACCTTC.

In this sample, this clone turned up once. The genes are TRBV27 and TRBJ1-2, with D possibly TRBD1 on 6 matching bases. Trimming shortened V by 5 bases and J by 2 bases, and 12 bases separated the two germline ends. The CDR3 spans 14 residues. Germline loops: CDR1 MNHEY, CDR2 SMNVEV (reference sequence). CDR3 DNA sequence: TGTGCCAGCAGTCTCTTCAGGGGAAACTATGGCTACACCTTC. Translated, it gives CASSLFRGNYGYTF.

The genes are TRBV2 and TRBJ1-4; 10 bases fit TRBD1. CDR1 and CDR2 from the germline V gene are SNHLY and FYNNEI. The junction had 8 bases not matched to a gene; V was cut back by 8 bases and J by 2 bases. The CDR3 is made up of 16 amino acids. DNA of the CDR3: TGTGCCAGCTTGCGGGACAGGGGTAACACTAATGAAAAACTGTTTTTT. It is translated as CASLRDRGNTNEKLFF.

V gene TRBV29-1 combines with J gene TRBJ2-7; 8 nucleotides line up with TRBD1. The CDR3 is made up of 12 amino acids. V shed 2 bases, J shed 5 bases, and the junction held 2 bases outside the gene matches. Looked up from germline, CDR1 is SQVTM and CDR2 is ANQGSEA. CDR3 DNA: TGCAGCGTTGAACCAGGGGGCGACGAGCAGTACTTC. Its translation is CSVEPGGDEQYF.

This clone was counted a single time. V usage is TRBV27 and J usage is TRBJ2-1; 13 bases map to TRBD2. The CDR3 consists of 16 residues. Germline CDR1 reads MNHEY; CDR2 reads SMNVEV (reference sequence). The V and J ends lost 5 bases and 7 bases, in that order; junction bases with no gene match: 8. The CDR3 spells CASSAGLAGVFNEQFF. CDR3 nucleotides: TGTGCCAGCAGTGCAGGACTAGCGGGAGTTTTTAATGAGCAGTTCTTC.

The DNA for the CDR3 is TGTGCCAGCAGTTACGGTTCAGGGAGGGGGGTTGATGGCTACACCTTC. It yields the protein CASSYGSGRGVDGYTF. This chain connects TRBV6-5 to TRBJ1-2, with a weak D call TRBD1 (6 bases). V was clipped by 2 bases and J by 6 bases, with 19 bases between them. The CDR3 totals 16 residues. Germline V gives CDR1 MNHEY, CDR2 SVGAGI.